The T cell receptor (beta chain) described here comes from a study of T cells after yellow fever vaccination. Overall study results and limits: A weaker but faster secondary response was observed, peaking on day 5 versus 15. Post-booster samples contained most primary-vaccination clones (just under 98% CD4, roughly 88% CD8). Sorted repertoires could include abundant contaminating clonotypes from bulk cells.

This clonotype has at least ten counts. The antigen remains unidentified. The CDR3 runs to 15 residues. The germline gives CDR1 SQVTM, CDR2 ANQGSEA. The germline V and J ends were trimmed by 0 bases and 0 bases, with 9 bases remaining between them. 5'RACE template switching produced TCR cDNA carrying a universal primer site and UMIs. TCRdb fed the 5' RACE reads into MiXCR, producing one record per CDR3 protein. The sample carries 100,000 to 150,000 distinct CDR3 sequences, under 9% recorded once. Sequenced material: CD8+ T cells sorted from PBMCs, taken on the day of the yellow fever booster vaccination. The chain recombines TRBV29-1 with TRBJ2-1; D unresolved. This TCR derives from a man aged 18 to 29 who received the YFV17D yellow fever vaccine. The CDR3 spells CSVEDLWSSYNEQFF. In nucleotides, the CDR3 is TGCAGCGTTGAAGATTTGTGGAGCTCCTACAATGAGCAGTTCTTC.